This T cell receptor beta chain derives from a study of T-cell reconstitution after alpha-beta-depleted transplantation in children (dated by TCRdb to the mid-2010s). Regarding the study in general: Using TCR repertoire profiling, the study followed T-cell immune reconstitution in a quantitative way in children after TCRalphabeta/CD19-depleted allogeneic hematopoietic cell transplantation.

Receptor amplification or capture employed PCR. Data came from an Illumina HiSeq 2500. TCR library preparation used molecular barcoding, with unique molecular identifiers applied to normalize quantification of the TCRbeta repertoire. TCRdb reprocessed the public reads (quality trimming at Q25 with fastp, clone calling with MiXCR) and kept in-frame beta chains. Duplicate CDR3 protein sequences are folded into a single record with the most common DNA and genes. The table for this sample lists hundreds of thousands of distinct CDR3 sequences; 15% to 20% of them were counted only once. The ten top clones hold approximately 1% of the sample. Concerning this clonotype: It lacks a known antigen. Base qualities are missing; no much larger clone stands one base away.

This receptor was taken from a human donor who donated a stem cell graft to a child with acute myeloid leukemia. This specimen consisted of PBMCs from the stem cell graft donor, obtained from the stem cell graft.

The DNA sequence is as follows: TGCGCCAGCAGCCAAGAGTATTACATGAACACTGAAGCTTTCTTT. It specifies CASSQEYYMNTEAFF. Recombination joined TRBV4-1 with TRBJ1-1; no D gene is confidently identified. There are 15 amino acids in the CDR3, from cysteine to phenylalanine inclusive. Of all the DNA, just the CDR3 is kept, 45 bases in frame from base 1. The junction shows trimming of 0 bases on V and 0 bases on J, plus 8 bases between the germline ends. Sequences MGHRA (CDR1) and YSYEKL (CDR2) are obtained from the germline V gene.